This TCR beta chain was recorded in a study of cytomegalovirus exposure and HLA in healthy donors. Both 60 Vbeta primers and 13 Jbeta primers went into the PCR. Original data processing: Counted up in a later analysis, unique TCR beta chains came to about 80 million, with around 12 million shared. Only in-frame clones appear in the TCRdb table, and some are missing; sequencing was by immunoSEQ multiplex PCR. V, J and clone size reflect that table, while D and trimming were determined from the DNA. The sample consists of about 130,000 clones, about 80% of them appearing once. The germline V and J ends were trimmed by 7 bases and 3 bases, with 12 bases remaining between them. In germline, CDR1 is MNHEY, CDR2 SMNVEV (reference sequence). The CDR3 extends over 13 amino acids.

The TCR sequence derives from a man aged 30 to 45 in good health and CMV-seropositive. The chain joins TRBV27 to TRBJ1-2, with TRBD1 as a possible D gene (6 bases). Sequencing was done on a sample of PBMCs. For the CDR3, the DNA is TGTGCCAGCAAGATGGGGGCGGACTATGGCTACACCTTC. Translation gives CASKMGADYGYTF.